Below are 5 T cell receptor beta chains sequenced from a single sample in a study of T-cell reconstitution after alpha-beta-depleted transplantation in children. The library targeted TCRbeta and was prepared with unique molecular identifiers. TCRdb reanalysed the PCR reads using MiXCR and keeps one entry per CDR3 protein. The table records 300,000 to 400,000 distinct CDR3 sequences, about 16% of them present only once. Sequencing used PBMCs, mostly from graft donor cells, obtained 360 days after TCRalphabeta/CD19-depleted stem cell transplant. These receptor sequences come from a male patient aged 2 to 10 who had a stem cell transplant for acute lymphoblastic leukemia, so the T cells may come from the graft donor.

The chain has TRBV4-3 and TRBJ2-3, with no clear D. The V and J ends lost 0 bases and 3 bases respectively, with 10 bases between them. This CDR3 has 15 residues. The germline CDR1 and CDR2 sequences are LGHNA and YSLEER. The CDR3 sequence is CASSQDGRRTDTQYF. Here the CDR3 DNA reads TGCGCCAGCAGCCAAGACGGAAGGCGTACAGATACGCAGTATTTT.

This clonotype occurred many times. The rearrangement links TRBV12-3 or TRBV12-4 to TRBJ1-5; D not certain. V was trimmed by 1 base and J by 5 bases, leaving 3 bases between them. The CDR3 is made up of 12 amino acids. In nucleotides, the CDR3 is TGTGCCAGCAGTTTAGGGGATCAGCCCCAGCATTTT. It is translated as CASSLGDQPQHF.

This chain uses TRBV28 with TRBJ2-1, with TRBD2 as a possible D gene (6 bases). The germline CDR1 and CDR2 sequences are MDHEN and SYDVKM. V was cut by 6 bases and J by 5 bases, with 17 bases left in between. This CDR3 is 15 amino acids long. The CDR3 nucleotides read TGTGCCAGCAGGGTAGGGACTCCAGCGAACAATGAGCAGTTCTTC. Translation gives CASRVGTPANNEQFF.

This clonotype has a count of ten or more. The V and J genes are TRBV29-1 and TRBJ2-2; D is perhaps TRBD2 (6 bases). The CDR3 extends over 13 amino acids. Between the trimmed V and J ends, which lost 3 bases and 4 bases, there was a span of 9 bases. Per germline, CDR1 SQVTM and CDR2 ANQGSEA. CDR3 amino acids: CSVDQGGTGELFF. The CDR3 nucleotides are TGCAGCGTTGACCAGGGAGGCACCGGGGAGCTGTTTTTT.

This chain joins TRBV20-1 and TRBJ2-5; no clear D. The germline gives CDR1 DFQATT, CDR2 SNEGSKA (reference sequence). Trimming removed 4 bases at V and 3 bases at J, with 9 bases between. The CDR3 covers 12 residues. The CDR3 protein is CSAKPGKETQYF. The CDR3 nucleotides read TGCAGTGCTAAACCTGGGAAAGAGACCCAGTACTTC.